This TCR beta chain was retrieved from a study of radiation and T cells in renal cell carcinoma. The sample's time point: blood 4 weeks post-SBRT, at nephrectomy. Documented treatment: 15 Gy SBRT to primary tumor, nephrectomy 4 weeks later. Data came from immunoSEQ multiplex PCR; TCRdb stores just in-frame clones and leaves some out. This table has fewer than 200,000 clones, 88% appearing once. Trimming shortened V by 4 bases and J by 0 bases, and 16 bases separated the two germline ends. CDR1 is SGHTA and CDR2 is FQGNSA in the germline V gene. The CDR3 totals 17 residues. Sequenced here: blood, sampled from a patient whose treatment included radiotherapy and nephrectomy. The chain links TRBV7-2 to TRBJ1-3; D unresolved. The sequence derives from a woman between 45 and 65 years old with renal cell carcinoma. CDR3: CASSSAGSGRSGNTIYF. As DNA, the CDR3 is TGTGCCAGCAGCTCGGCCGGCTCAGGTCGCTCTGGAAACACCATATATTTT.